Following are 9 T cell receptor beta chains from one sample sequenced in a study of shared clonotypes between healthy human individuals. The repertoire was sequenced with immunoSEQ multiplex PCR; TCRdb's copy has only in-frame clones and lacks some. The data show about 490,000 clones, approximately 79% seen once. The sample was PBMCs. The receptors originated from a woman aged 40 to 55 in good health. Some clones in this sample may be carry-over from other donors' samples.

This clone turned up a few times. V gene TRBV15 combines with J gene TRBJ2-5; perhaps TRBD2 as D (5 bases). Per germline, CDR1 LNHNV and CDR2 YYDKDF (reference sequence). CDR3 length: 16 amino acids. The germline V and J ends were trimmed by 4 bases and 0 bases, with 15 bases remaining between them. The CDR3 nucleotides are TGTGCCACCAGCAACCCCTCCCGGGGAAACCAAGAGACCCAGTACTTC. Residues: CATSNPSRGNQETQYF.

The chain uses TRBV7-9 and TRBJ1-1; 9 bases line up with TRBD1. Trimming cost V 5 bases and J 0 bases; bases outside gene matches: 16. Germline CDR1 SEHNR, CDR2 FQNEAQ (reference sequence). This CDR3 contains 19 residues. The CDR3 DNA reads TGTGCCAGCAGCCCCCTGGGAGGGACAGGGCCTTTTATGAACACTGAAGCTTTCTTT. It specifies CASSPLGGTGPFMNTEAFF. Complete variable domain (other parts from reference TRBV7-9 and TRBJ1-1): DTGVSQNPRHKITKRGQNVTFRCDPISEHNRLYWYRQTLGQGPEFLTYFQNEAQLEKSRLLSDRFSAERPKGSFSTLEIQRTEQGDSAMYLCASSPLGGTGPFMNTEAFFGQGTRLTVV.

The V gene is TRBV25-1, the J gene TRBJ2-7; D might be TRBD2 (5 bases). Germline values: CDR1 MGHDK, CDR2 SYGVNS. The CDR3 totals 13 residues. The ends were cut back, 6 bases at V and 2 bases at J, with 11 bases in the middle. The CDR3 DNA follows: TGTGCCAGCAGGAGGCCCGGGGCCTACGAGCAGTACTTC. As protein: CASRRPGAYEQYF.

V gene TRBV4-3 combines with J gene TRBJ1-5; no clear D gene. Germline values: CDR1 LGHNA, CDR2 YSLEER. V lost 1 base, J lost 1 base, and 5 bases lay in between. The CDR3 is made up of 14 amino acids. The CDR3 region is CASSQASSNQPQHF. The CDR3 coding sequence is TGCGCCAGCAGCCAAGCTTCGAGCAATCAGCCCCAGCATTTT.

This clone was seen more than once but under ten times. The chain uses TRBV29-1 and TRBJ2-3, with TRBD2 matching over 8 bases. Germline CDR1 reads SQVTM; CDR2 reads ANQGSEA. The CDR3 covers 13 residues. V shed 3 bases, J shed 6 bases, and the junction held 5 bases outside the gene matches. The CDR3, as DNA: TGCAGCGTTGAGATTAGCGGGAAGGATACGCAGTATTTT. Translated: CSVEISGKDTQYF.

The chain joins TRBV5-1 to TRBJ2-2; the D is unclear. V lost 1 base and J 4 bases, leaving 11 bases between the germline ends. This CDR3 is 15 amino acids long. The germline CDR1 and CDR2 sequences are SGHRS and YFSETQ. This CDR3 is CASSLSILSTGELFF. In DNA, the CDR3 is TGCGCCAGCAGCTTGTCGATCTTGAGCACCGGGGAGCTGTTTTTT.

The chain employs TRBV5-1 and TRBJ2-7, with TRBD1 matching over 7 bases. The V gene end was trimmed by 4 bases and the J gene end by 0 bases; junction bases not matched to a gene: 7. Germline CDR1 and CDR2: SGHRS and YFSETQ. CDR3 length: 15 amino acids. The CDR3 loop is CASSAGQEGSYEQYF. The DNA of the CDR3 is TGCGCCAGCAGCGCCGGACAGGAAGGCTCCTACGAGCAGTACTTC.

This rearrangement joins TRBV4-3 to TRBJ2-5; D is perhaps TRBD1 (5 bases). The CDR3 consists of 16 residues. CDR1 is LGHNA, CDR2 YSLEER, per germline. V lost 0 bases and J lost 1, with 12 bases in between. CDR3 loop: CASSQDFGRVQETQYF. The CDR3 nucleotides are TGCGCCAGCAGCCAAGATTTTGGCAGGGTCCAAGAGACCCAGTACTTC.

About this clone: The sample carries other DNA sequences with the same CDR3. The rearrangement uses TRBV18 and TRBJ1-1, with a tentative D call TRBD1 (6 bases). The CDR3 is 14 amino acids. V gave up 3 bases and J gave up 2 bases, with 10 bases separating them. Germline CDR1 reads KGHSH; CDR2 reads LQKENI. The CDR3 here is CASSPRTVNTEAFF. CDR3 in DNA: TGTGCCAGCTCACCCCGGACAGTAAACACTGAAGCTTTCTTT.